The next 11 T cell receptor beta chains were all read from a single sample in a study of CD8 T cells in Susac syndrome. Reverse transcription of roughly 0.5 to 1 ug RNA was performed with random hexamers. MiXCR, applied by TCRdb to the immunoSEQ multiplex PCR reads, yields one record per CDR3 protein. Found here are approximately 120,000 distinct CDR3 sequences, approximately 95% of them singletons; the top ten hold roughly 0.31%. Sequencing was performed on CD8+ T cells from PBMCs. The origin of the receptors is a human donor with multiple sclerosis.

Here the CDR3 DNA reads TGTGCCAGCAGCCGAGGGATGAACACTGAAGCTTTCTTT. This translates into CASSRGMNTEAFF. V and J are TRBV16 and TRBJ1-1; D remains unclear. The V end was cut by 4 bases, the J end by 0 bases, with 6 bases between. The CDR3 covers 13 residues. Germline V lookup: CDR1 KGHSY, CDR2 FQNENV.

The chain combines TRBV6-2 or TRBV6-3 with TRBJ2-1; D possibly matches TRBD1 or TRBD2 (5 bases each). The V end was cut by 2 bases, the J end by 4 bases, with 15 bases between. This CDR3 region has 16 residues. CDR1 MNHEY and CDR2 SVGEGT come from the germline V gene. CDR3 region: CASSYDGTLVYNEQFF. CDR3 DNA sequence: TGTGCCAGCAGTTACGATGGGACCCTAGTATACAATGAGCAGTTCTTC.

This chain links TRBV3-1 with TRBJ2-2; TRBD2 aligns across 9 bases. The CDR3 is made up of 15 amino acids. Germline-derived CDR1 and CDR2 are LGHDT and YNNKEL (reference sequence). The trim removed 1 base at V and 4 bases at J, leaving 1 base unmatched. CDR3 DNA: TGTGCCAGCAGCCAAGGACTAGCGGTCACCGGGGAGCTGTTTTTT. Translation gives CASSQGLAVTGELFF.

The rearrangement uses TRBV13 and TRBJ2-7; 7 nucleotides agree with TRBD2. V lost 5 bases, J lost 7 bases, and 17 bases stayed unmatched. Germline CDR1 is PRHDT and CDR2 is FYEKMQ (reference sequence). This CDR3 has 16 amino acids. As DNA, the CDR3 is TGTGCCAGCAGCGGATCCGGTAGCGGGCAGGCCGGGGAGCAGTACTTC. Translation gives CASSGSGSGQAGEQYF.

The chain recombines TRBV5-8 with TRBJ1-2; D is unresolved. With 6 bases removed from V and 5 bases from J, the gap between germline ends came to 14 bases. The germline V gene has CDR1 SGHTS and CDR2 YDEGEE. CDR3 length equals 13 residues. This chain's CDR3 is CASIDRWGYGYTF. The CDR3 region has the DNA TGTGCCAGCATCGACCGTTGGGGATATGGCTACACCTTC.

The chain employs TRBV30 and TRBJ1-3; no clear D gene. Trimming took 2 bases from V and 1 from J, leaving 3 bases between them. CDR3 length equals 12 residues. Per germline, CDR1 GTSNPN and CDR2 SVGIG (reference sequence). The CDR3 DNA reads TGTGCCTGGAGTTGGTCTGGAAACACCATATATTTT. The encoded protein is CAWSWSGNTIYF.

J is TRBJ1-2 and V is TRBV10-3; TRBD1 might be the D (6 bases). The V end was cut by 0 bases, the J end by 2 bases, with 7 bases between. Germline values: CDR1 ENHRY, CDR2 SYGVKD. There are 14 residues in the CDR3. CDR3 DNA: TGTGCCATCAGTGAGTCGACAGGCAACTATGGCTACACCTTC. Amino acids: CAISESTGNYGYTF.

V is TRBV7-7 and J is TRBJ2-2, with 11 bases identical to TRBD2. The CDR3 consists of 18 residues. The ends lost 1 base at V and 0 bases at J; junction bases unmatched: 4. In germline, CDR1 is SSHAT, CDR2 FNYEAQ (reference sequence). Here the CDR3 reads CASSLVAGGPANTGELFF. For the CDR3, the DNA is TGTGCCAGCAGCTTAGTAGCGGGGGGGCCGGCGAACACCGGGGAGCTGTTTTTT.

V is TRBV12-3 or TRBV12-4 and J is TRBJ1-1, with unresolved D. This CDR3 region has 14 residues. Trimming cost V 2 bases and J 5 bases, with 12 bases left between them. This CDR3 reads CASSLSGGRTEAFF. CDR3 in DNA: TGTGCCAGCAGTTTATCGGGAGGGAGGACTGAAGCTTTCTTT.

The chain uses TRBV24-1 and TRBJ2-7, with D tentatively TRBD2 (5 bases). The CDR3 contains 13 residues. Germline CDR1 KGHDR, CDR2 SFDVKD. V was clipped by 3 bases and J by 0 bases, with 5 bases between them. This CDR3 is CATSDRDSYEQYF. The CDR3 nucleotides are TGTGCCACCAGTGATCGGGACTCCTACGAGCAGTACTTC.

V and J are TRBV29-1 and TRBJ2-7, with D perhaps TRBD1 (6 bases). The CDR3 totals 13 residues. Looked up from germline, CDR1 is SQVTM and CDR2 is ANQGSEA. V was trimmed by 4 bases and J by 3 bases, leaving 13 bases between them. CDR3 nucleotides: TGCAGCGTTGTAGGGGGAGAGAGCTACGAGCAGTACTTC. This translates into CSVVGGESYEQYF.